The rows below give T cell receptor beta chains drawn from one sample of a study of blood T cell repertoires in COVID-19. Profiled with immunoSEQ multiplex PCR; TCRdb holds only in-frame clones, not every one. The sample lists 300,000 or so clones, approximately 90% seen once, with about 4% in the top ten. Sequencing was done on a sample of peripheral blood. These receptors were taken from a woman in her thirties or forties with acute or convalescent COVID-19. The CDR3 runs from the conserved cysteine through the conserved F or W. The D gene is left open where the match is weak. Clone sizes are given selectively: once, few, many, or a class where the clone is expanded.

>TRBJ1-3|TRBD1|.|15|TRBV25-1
CASRRSGQGANTIYF
TGTGCCAGCAGACGATCGGGACAGGGGGCCAACACCATATATTTT
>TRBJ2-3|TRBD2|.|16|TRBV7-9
CASKAREGRSTDTQYF
TGTGCCAGCAAGGCTCGGGAGGGCCGAAGCACAGATACGCAGTATTTT
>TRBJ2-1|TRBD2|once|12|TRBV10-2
CASSEGGSGGFF
TGCGCCAGCAGTGAAGGTGGAAGCGGGGGTTTCTTC
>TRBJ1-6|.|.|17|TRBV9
CASSVVGEVSYNSPLHF
TGTGCCAGCAGCGTAGTTGGGGAGGTTTCCTATAATTCACCCCTCCACTTT
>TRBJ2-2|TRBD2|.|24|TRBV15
CATSRIRPGLAGGHLTRGTGELFF
TGTGCCACCAGCAGAATCCGGCCGGGACTAGCGGGGGGACATTTGACCCGGGGCACCGGGGAGCTGTTTTTT
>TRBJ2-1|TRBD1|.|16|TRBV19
CASSTGQGNSYNEQFF
TGTGCCAGTAGTACGGGACAGGGCAACTCCTACAATGAGCAGTTCTTC
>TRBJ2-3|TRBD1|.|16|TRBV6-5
CASSSLYRGLTDTQYF
TGTGCCAGCAGTTCCCTATACAGGGGGCTCACAGATACGCAGTATTTT
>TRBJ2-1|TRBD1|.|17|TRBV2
CASVGQGTRGAYNEQFF
TGTGCCAGCGTGGGACAGGGGACCCGCGGTGCCTACAATGAGCAGTTCTTC
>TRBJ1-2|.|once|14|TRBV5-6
CASSLAGANYGYTF
TGTGCCAGCAGCTTGGCCGGGGCTAACTATGGCTACACCTTC
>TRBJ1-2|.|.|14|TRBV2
CASGETPPLYGYTF
TGTGCCAGCGGGGAGACCCCCCCCCTCTATGGCTACACCTTC
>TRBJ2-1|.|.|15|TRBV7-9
CASSLSGSPFSEQFF
TGTGCCAGCAGTCTATCGGGGAGTCCATTTAGTGAGCAGTTCTTC
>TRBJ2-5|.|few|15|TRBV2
CASSDLAGPGVAQYF
TGTGCCAGCAGTGACTTAGCGGGCCCAGGGGTGGCCCAGTACTTC
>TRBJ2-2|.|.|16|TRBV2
CASSEGASKNTGELFF
TGTGCCAGCAGTGAAGGAGCTAGCAAGAACACCGGGGAGCTGTTTTTT
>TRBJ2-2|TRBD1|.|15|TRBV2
CASSERQGRTGELFF
TGTGCCAGCAGTGAACGACAGGGTAGAACCGGGGAGCTGTTTTTT
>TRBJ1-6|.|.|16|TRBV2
CASSSRRSSYNSPLHF
TGTGCCAGCAGTTCTCGGAGGAGCTCCTATAATTCACCCCTCCACTTT
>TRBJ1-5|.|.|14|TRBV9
CASSRGRGNQPQHF
TGTGCCAGCAGCCGAGGCAGGGGCAATCAGCCCCAGCATTTT
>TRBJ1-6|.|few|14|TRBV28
CASSSVSYNSPLHF
TGTGCCAGCAGCTCAGTCTCCTATAATTCACCCCTCCACTTT
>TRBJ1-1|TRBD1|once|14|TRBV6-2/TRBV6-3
CASSTRTGGTEAFF
TGTGCCAGCAGTACCCGGACAGGGGGGACTGAAGCTTTCTTT
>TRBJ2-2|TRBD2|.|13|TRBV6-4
CASSGGLSGELFF
TGTGCCAGCAGTGGGGGACTATCCGGGGAGCTGTTTTTT
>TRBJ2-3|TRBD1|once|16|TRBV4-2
CASSSQGAYSTDTQYF
TGTGCCAGCAGCTCACAGGGGGCGTACAGCACAGATACGCAGTATTTT
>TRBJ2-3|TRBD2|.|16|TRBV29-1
CSVEDWTSVSTDTQYF
TGCAGCGTTGAAGATTGGACTAGCGTTAGCACAGATACGCAGTATTTT
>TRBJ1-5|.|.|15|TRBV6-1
CASSETPGIGQPQHF
TGTGCCAGCAGTGAAACGCCGGGGATTGGTCAGCCCCAGCATTTT
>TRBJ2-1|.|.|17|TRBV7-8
CASSSKGGARAYNEQFF
TGTGCCAGCAGCAGCAAGGGGGGGGCCCGGGCCTACAATGAGCAGTTCTTC
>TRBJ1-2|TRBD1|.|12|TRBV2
CASGTGTYGYTF
TGTGCCAGCGGGACAGGGACCTATGGCTACACCTTC
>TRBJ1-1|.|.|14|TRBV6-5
CASSKDSPNTEAFF
TGTGCCAGCTCCAAGGACAGCCCGAACACTGAAGCTTTCTTT
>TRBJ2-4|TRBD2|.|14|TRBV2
CASYIAGGKNIQYF
TGTGCCAGCTACATAGCGGGAGGAAAAAACATTCAGTACTTC
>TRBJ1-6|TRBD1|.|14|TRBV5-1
CASQDRGGNSPLHF
TGCGCCAGCCAAGACAGGGGTGGCAATTCACCCCTCCACTTT
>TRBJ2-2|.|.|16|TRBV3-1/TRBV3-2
CASSPYAGPNTGELFF
TGTGCCAGCAGCCCGTACGCAGGGCCGAACACCGGGGAGCTGTTTTTT
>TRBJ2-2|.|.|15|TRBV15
CATSRAGANTGELFF
TGTGCCACCAGCAGGGCAGGGGCGAACACCGGGGAGCTGTTTTTT
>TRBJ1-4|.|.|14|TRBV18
CASSPSETNEKLFF
TGTGCCAGCTCACCGTCAGAAACTAATGAAAAACTGTTTTTT
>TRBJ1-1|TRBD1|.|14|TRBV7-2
CASSLQGASTEAFF
TGTGCCAGCAGCTTACAGGGGGCGAGCACTGAAGCTTTCTTT
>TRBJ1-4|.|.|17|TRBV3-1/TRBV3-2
CASRQIMGGTDNEKLFF
TGTGCCAGCAGACAAATAATGGGCGGGACTGATAATGAAAAACTGTTTTTT
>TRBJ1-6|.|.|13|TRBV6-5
CASSRSYNSPLHF
TGTGCCAGCAGCAGATCCTATAATTCACCCCTCCACTTT
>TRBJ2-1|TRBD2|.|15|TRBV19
CASKTSGGATNEQFF
TGTGCCAGTAAAACTAGCGGGGGGGCCACCAATGAGCAGTTCTTC
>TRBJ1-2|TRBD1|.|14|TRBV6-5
CASSPPDRNYGYTF
TGTGCCAGCAGTCCACCGGACAGGAACTATGGCTACACCTTC
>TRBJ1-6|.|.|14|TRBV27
CASSFEQSNSPLHF
TGTGCCAGCAGTTTTGAACAGTCCAATTCACCCCTCCACTTT
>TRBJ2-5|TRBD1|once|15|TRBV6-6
CASSWKTGLGETQYF
TGTGCCAGCAGTTGGAAGACAGGGTTAGGCGAGACCCAGTACTTC
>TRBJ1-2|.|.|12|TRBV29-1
CSVEDSNYGYTF
TGCAGCGTTGAAGACAGTAACTATGGCTACACCTTC
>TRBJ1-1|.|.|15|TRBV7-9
CASSPTSGLNTEAFF
TGTGCCAGCAGCCCCACATCTGGTTTGAACACTGAAGCTTTCTTT
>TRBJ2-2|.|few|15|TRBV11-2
CASSQWGHMSGELFF
TGTGCCAGCAGCCAGTGGGGACATATGTCCGGGGAGCTGTTTTTT
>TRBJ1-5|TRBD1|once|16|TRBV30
CAYTQGASGSDQPQHF
TGTGCCTATACCCAGGGGGCGAGTGGTTCGGATCAGCCCCAGCATTTT
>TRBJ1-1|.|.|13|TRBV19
CASNLWGGTEAFF
TGTGCCAGTAACCTATGGGGGGGTACTGAAGCTTTCTTT
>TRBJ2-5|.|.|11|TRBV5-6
CASSSSETQYF
TGTGCCAGCAGCTCGAGTGAGACCCAGTACTTC
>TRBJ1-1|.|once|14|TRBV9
CASSADSRNTEAFF
TGTGCCAGCAGTGCGGACAGTAGGAACACTGAAGCTTTCTTT
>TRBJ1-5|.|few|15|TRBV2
CASKSSQGSNQPQHF
TGTGCCAGCAAGTCCAGCCAGGGGAGCAATCAGCCCCAGCATTTT
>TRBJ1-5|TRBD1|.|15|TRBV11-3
CASSSRTGGDQPQHF
TGTGCCAGCAGCTCAAGGACAGGGGGAGATCAGCCCCAGCATTTT
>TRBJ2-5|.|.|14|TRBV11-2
CASSLAASQETQYF
TGTGCCAGCAGCTTAGCTGCCAGCCAAGAGACCCAGTACTTC
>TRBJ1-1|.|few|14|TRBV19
CASSIRAMNTEAFF
TGTGCCAGTAGTATTAGAGCGATGAACACTGAAGCTTTCTTT
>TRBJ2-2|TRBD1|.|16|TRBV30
CAWSEQGRGNTGELFF
TGTGCCTGGAGTGAACAGGGGCGAGGAAACACCGGGGAGCTGTTTTTT
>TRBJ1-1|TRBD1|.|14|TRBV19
CASSATGTNTEAFF
TGTGCCAGTAGTGCGACAGGGACCAACACTGAAGCTTTCTTT